The sequence of this TCR beta chain was determined in a study of regulatory T cells in long-lasting Graves disease (TCRdb year 2021). In the study overall: To count as having persistent Graves' disease, a patient had to have received antithyroid drug treatment for over 5 years with TSH receptor autoantibodies remaining persistently positive. This study used TCR sequencing and RNA sequencing of peripheral blood to compare persistent Graves' disease patients against newly diagnosed Graves' disease patients. The study was conducted in China and was registered as a clinical trial. A total of roughly 33 samples underwent TCR sequencing: around 13 from persistent and approximately 20 from newly diagnosed Graves' disease patients. Persistent Graves' disease patients in the clinical cohort had taken antithyroid drugs for roughly 10 years on average. Study-level results and caveats: Lower TCR Shannon entropy and fewer highly expanded clones were observed in persistent Graves' disease patients than in newly diagnosed patients, which suggested clonal expansion. Preferential use of TRBV28, TRBJ1-2 and TRBJ2-5 was observed in persistent disease, whereas TRBV20-1 and TRBJ2-1 were favored in newly diagnosed disease. The authors acknowledged the small sample size as a limitation that may reduce accuracy. Because the primary lesion, thyroid tissue, could not be accessed, the study looked at peripheral blood alone. Patients with persistent disease shared more public clonotypes (approximately 2,500) than newly diagnosed patients did (around 1,000). Only the TCR beta chain was sequenced and analyzed.

Preparation of the library involved multiplex PCR. Reads for this sample came from an Illumina HiSeq 4000. CDR3 regions were amplified by Arm-PCR with iRepertoire HTBI primers to construct TCR beta libraries. Before sequencing, the PCR products underwent gel purification. From the authors' description of their analysis: Gene usage analysis of CDR3 amino acid clonotypes relied on the approximately 68 TRBV and 13 to 15 TRBJ segments identified across samples. Filtered high-quality paired reads were merged into contigs using COPE and FqMerger. BLAST was used to align contigs to IMGT TRBV, TRBD and TRBJ reference genes, and CDR3 was defined according to IMGT. Highly expanded clones were defined as clonotypes with a frequency above 0.1%. Shannon entropy was used to measure repertoire diversity, and the Gini coefficient was used to measure V-J evenness. A clonotype found in more than one individual was treated as public. Starting from the raw public reads, TCRdb applied fastp trimming at Q25, assembled clones with MiXCR and retained in-frame beta chains. When rows share a CDR3 protein, they turn into one entry using the most common DNA and genes. TCRdb, not the original authors, processed these V and J calls. The sample table shows some 470,000 distinct CDR3 sequences, and around a fifth are seen once. The ten largest account for roughly 6.9% of the sample.

With respect to this clonotype: Its antigen specificity is not known. There are no base qualities to consult, and no much larger clone falls within one base.

The time point label, read with the paper, signifies: persistent/refractory GD, antithyroid drugs over 5 years with positive TRAb. RNA was extracted from PBMCs in TRIzol for both TCR sequencing and RNA sequencing. Graves' disease was diagnosed according to American Thyroid Association guidelines. The patients came from an endocrinology department in Xi'an, China. Each patient gave approximately 9 milliliters of peripheral blood, collected in an EDTA anticoagulant tube. Ficoll Paque Plus density gradient separation was used to isolate PBMCs, and no additional T cell sorting was done. An Agilent 2100 Bioanalyzer and agarose gel were used to check RNA quality, while a NanoDrop 2000 measured RNA concentration. The CDR3 runs 14 amino acids, cysteine and phenylalanine included. Of the read, only the CDR3 DNA is kept; its 42 bases are in frame from base 1. Trimming removed 7 bases from V and 6 bases from J, leaving 18 bases between the germline ends. Reading the germline V gene gives CDR1 ENHRY and CDR2 SYGVKD.

The chain is encoded by TRBV10-3 joined to TRBJ1-2; tentative D gene TRBD1, with 6 bases matching. Specimen: peripheral blood mononuclear cells (PBMCs), collected when the disease was refractory, from a patient treated with antithyroid drugs. The receptor comes from a female donor with Graves disease. The DNA sequence is as follows: TGTGCCATCACCGGCCGGGGGACAAAAAATGGCTACACCTTC. The encoded protein is CAITGRGTKNGYTF.